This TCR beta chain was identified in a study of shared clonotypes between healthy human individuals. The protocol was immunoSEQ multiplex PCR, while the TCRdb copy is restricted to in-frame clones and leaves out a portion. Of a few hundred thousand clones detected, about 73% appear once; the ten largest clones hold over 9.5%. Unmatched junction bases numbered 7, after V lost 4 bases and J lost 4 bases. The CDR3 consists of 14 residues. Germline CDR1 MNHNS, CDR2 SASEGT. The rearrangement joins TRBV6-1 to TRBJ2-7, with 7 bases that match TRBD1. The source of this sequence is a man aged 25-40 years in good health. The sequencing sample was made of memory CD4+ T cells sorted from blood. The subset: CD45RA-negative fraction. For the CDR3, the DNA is TGTGCCAGCAGTGTTGAAGGGGGCGGATACGAGCAGTACTTC. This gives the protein CASSVEGGGYEQYF.